The present TCR beta chain was sequenced within a study of blood T cell repertoires in COVID-19. Study-level information: In each case, the material was cDNA or gDNA derived from T cells, B-cell-depleted T cells, or PBMCs.

Original methodology: Reference gene primer amplification gave nucleated cell count estimates. TCRdb's table, derived via immunoSEQ multiplex PCR, lists solely in-frame clones and lacks some. V and J calls and clone size are copied from that table; D and trimming were computed from the DNA. The sample records some 190,000 clones, approximately 83% being singletons. This CDR3 is built from 14 residues. Germline V gives CDR1 MNHEY, CDR2 SVGAGI. V shed 6 bases and J 2 bases; nucleotides not matched to a gene: 5. This clone has only a few counts. This sequence originates from a man in his 60s with acute or convalescent COVID-19. The chain links TRBV6-5 to TRBJ2-7; TRBD2 matches at 9 bases. Sequencing used peripheral blood. CDR3 nucleotide sequence: TGTGCCAGCAGCAAAATAGCGGGGGCCTACGAGCAGTACTTC. This sequence encodes CASSKIAGAYEQYF.